Below are 29 T cell receptor beta chains sequenced from a single sample in a study of T cells expressing NK-cell markers (TCRdb year 2020). Libraries were made using 5' RACE. Sequencing relied on an Illumina HiSeq 2000. Following TCRdb reprocessing, every CDR3 protein sequence forms one entry, and DNA is not provided. The table for this sample shows some 390,000 distinct CDR3 sequences. The top ten hold about 11% of the sample. The sample consisted of blood T cells: a sorted CD56 or NKG2C T cell subset, CD4+ or CD8+ T cells, or bulk PBMC T cells (not recorded which). All receptors come from a woman aged 45-60 years in good health. Donor details come from another sample of the same person, matched by shared clones.

This sequence joins TRBV7-8 and TRBJ2-1; TCRdb names TRBD1, which stays unverified in the absence of DNA. CDR1 SGHVS and CDR2 FQNEAQ come from the germline V gene. This CDR3 has 13 amino acids. The CDR3 loop reads CASNPGGGNEQFF.

This rearrangement joins TRBV11-3 to TRBJ1-1. The CDR3 runs to 15 residues. Germline lookup yields CDR1 SGHNT and CDR2 YENEEA. CDR3 protein: CASSFLEGKNTEAFF.

The chain recombines TRBV7-2 with TRBJ2-1; TCRdb calls TRBD2, which cannot be checked without DNA. This CDR3 contains 17 residues. Germline V CDR1 and CDR2: SGHTA, FQGNSA. The CDR3 spells CASSLVAAGLPYNEQFF. The full variable domain, with the rest looked up from reference TRBV7-2 and TRBJ2-1, is GAGVSQSPSNKVTEKGKDVELRCDPISGHTALYWYRQSLGQGLEFLIYFQGNSAPDKSGLPSDRFSAERTGGSVSTLTIQRTQQEDSAVYLCASSLVAAGLPYNEQFFGPGTRLTVL.

V is TRBV20-1 and J is TRBJ2-3. CDR3 length: 14 residues. Germline-derived CDR1 and CDR2 are DFQATT and SNEGSKA (reference sequence). The CDR3 here is CSASFFGGSDTQYF.

The J gene is TRBJ1-1, the V gene TRBV11-2; TCRdb selects TRBD1, and the lack of DNA leaves this call unchecked. The germline V gene encodes CDR1 SGHAT and CDR2 FQNNGV. This CDR3 spans 15 amino acids. This CDR3 reads CASSLGQGGYTEAFF.

The chain is built from TRBV27 and TRBJ2-1; TCRdb returns TRBD2, unconfirmable since there is no DNA. Looked up from germline, CDR1 is MNHEY and CDR2 is SMNVEV (reference sequence). The CDR3 spans 14 residues. CDR3 sequence reads: CASRNFGGSGEQFF.

This chain links TRBV7-9 with TRBJ2-1. Per germline, CDR1 SEHNR and CDR2 FQNEAQ (reference sequence). This CDR3 region has 13 residues. The CDR3: CASSPQMVGRQFF.

The V and J genes are TRBV5-1 and TRBJ2-2; as DNA is missing, the TRBD2 call by TCRdb cannot be tested. This CDR3 comprises 15 residues. Germline V gives CDR1 SGHRS, CDR2 YFSETQ. CDR3 residues: CASSSLAMNTGELFF.

J is TRBJ2-2 and V is TRBV9; TCRdb selects TRBD2, and the lack of DNA leaves this call unchecked. This CDR3 comprises 16 residues. Per the germline V gene, CDR1 is SGDLS and CDR2 is YYNGEE. This chain's CDR3 is CASSVAVTSGTGELFF.

This chain joins TRBV11-2 and TRBJ2-1. CDR3 length: 12 amino acids. Per germline, CDR1 SGHAT and CDR2 FQNNGV. The CDR3 is CASRWSRNEQFF. The full variable domain, its missing parts supplied by reference TRBV11-2 and TRBJ2-1, is EAGVAQSPRYKIIEKRQSVAFWCNPISGHATLYWYQQILGQGPKLLIQFQNNGVVDDSQLPKDRFSAERLKGVDSTLKIQPAKLEDSAVYLCASRWSRNEQFFGPGTRLTVL.

This chain connects TRBV5-1 to TRBJ2-5; TCRdb's D call, TRBD1, is unchecked because there is no DNA. Germline V gene sequence: CDR1 SGHRS, CDR2 YFSETQ. CDR3 size: 15 residues. The CDR3 reads CASSFPGNAQETQYF. The variable domain in full, completed from reference TRBV5-1 and TRBJ2-5, reads KAGVTQTPRYLIKTRGQQVTLSCSPISGHRSVSWYQQTPGQGLQFLFEYFSETQRNKGNFPGRFSGRQFSNSRSEMNVSTLELGDSALYLCASSFPGNAQETQYFGPGTRLLVL.

The V and J genes are TRBV20-1 and TRBJ1-5; TCRdb lists TRBD1, though no DNA is available to test this call. This CDR3 comprises 13 residues. Germline V gives CDR1 DFQATT, CDR2 SNEGSKA (reference sequence). CDR3 region: CSAQTGFYQPQHF.

CDR3 in amino acids: CASSLAHRGDTGELFF. The chain has TRBV7-6 and TRBJ2-2; with no DNA, the TCRdb D assignment of TRBD1 cannot be verified. CDR3 length: 16 residues. Germline V lookup: CDR1 SGHVS, CDR2 FNYEAQ.

The J gene is TRBJ1-2, the V gene TRBV6-5; the TCRdb call, TRBD1, lacks DNA for checking. CDR1 is MNHEY, CDR2 SVGAGI, per germline. The CDR3 runs 15 residues. CDR3 loop: CASSYSGTLFYGYTF.

The chain recombines TRBV3-1 with TRBJ2-1. The CDR3 length is 15 residues. Germline CDR1 is LGHDT and CDR2 is YNNKEL (reference sequence). CDR3 protein: CASSQGLPAYNEQFF.

This chain links TRBV20-1 with TRBJ2-2; checking the TCRdb D call of TRBD1 is not possible without DNA. The germline gives CDR1 DFQATT, CDR2 SNEGSKA (reference sequence). CDR3 length equals 15 residues. CDR3 sequence: CSARGRTLNTGELFF.

This chain links TRBV7-6 with TRBJ2-1; TCRdb names TRBD1, which stays unverified in the absence of DNA. This CDR3 region has 17 residues. Germline V lookup: CDR1 SGHVS, CDR2 FNYEAQ. CDR3 sequence: CASSKPRAQSIYNEQFF.

The chain carries TRBV12-3 or TRBV12-4 and TRBJ2-7. This CDR3 is 11 amino acids long. CDR3 residues: CASSLIYEQYF.

V usage is TRBV3-1 and J usage is TRBJ2-1; the TCRdb D gene call, TRBD1, has no DNA to confirm it. This CDR3 contains 15 residues. Germline values: CDR1 LGHDT, CDR2 YNNKEL (reference sequence). The CDR3 here is CASAVGTVSYNEQFF.

This sequence joins TRBV10-3 and TRBJ2-1. Per the germline V gene, CDR1 is ENHRY and CDR2 is SYGVKD. CDR3 size: 15 residues. The CDR3: CAISEYNGLSNEQFF.

The rearrangement links TRBV4-1 to TRBJ1-5; TCRdb's D gene call, TRBD1, goes unchecked for lack of DNA. This CDR3 spans 15 amino acids. In germline, CDR1 is MGHRA, CDR2 YSYEKL. The CDR3: CASSQDIRGNQPQHF.

The genes are TRBV5-1 and TRBJ2-3; as DNA is missing, the TRBD2 call by TCRdb cannot be tested. Germline CDR1 reads SGHRS; CDR2 reads YFSETQ. This CDR3 region has 15 residues. The CDR3: CASSPGTSDTDTQYF. The full variable domain, its missing parts supplied by reference TRBV5-1 and TRBJ2-3, is KAGVTQTPRYLIKTRGQQVTLSCSPISGHRSVSWYQQTPGQGLQFLFEYFSETQRNKGNFPGRFSGRQFSNSRSEMNVSTLELGDSALYLCASSPGTSDTDTQYFGPGTRLTVL.

This sequence joins TRBV5-4 and TRBJ2-1; lacking DNA, the TRBD2 call made by TCRdb goes unchecked. Germline CDR1 and CDR2: SGHNT and YYREEE (reference sequence). There are 15 residues in the CDR3. The CDR3: CASSKGLAGDHEQFF.

This chain joins TRBV19 and TRBJ2-2; TCRdb names TRBD1, which stays unverified in the absence of DNA. Germline CDR1 reads LNHDA; CDR2 reads SQIVND (reference sequence). CDR3 size: 14 residues. The CDR3 region is CASSTTAGSGELFF.

The V call is TRBV10-2, the J call TRBJ1-2; TCRdb indicates TRBD1, and absent DNA this call remains unverified. The CDR3 sequence is 12 residues long. Germline-derived CDR1 and CDR2 are WSHSY and SAAADI. The CDR3 sequence is CASLGGAYGYTF.

CDR3 protein: CASSPTGLDLGYTF. J is TRBJ1-2 and V is TRBV18; TCRdb outputs TRBD1, but without DNA this stays unchecked. The germline CDR1 and CDR2 sequences are KGHSH and LQKENI. The CDR3 runs 14 residues. The full variable domain, rest sourced from reference TRBV18 and TRBJ1-2, is NAGVMQNPRHLVRRRGQEARLRCSPMKGHSHVYWYRQLPEEGLKFMVYLQKENIIDESGMPKERFSAEFPKEGPSILRIQQVVRGDSAAYFCASSPTGLDLGYTFGSGTRLTVV.

The genes are TRBV5-1 and TRBJ1-3; as DNA is missing, the TRBD1 call by TCRdb cannot be tested. Germline values: CDR1 SGHRS, CDR2 YFSETQ. The CDR3 has 16 residues. This chain's CDR3 is CASSGAGGAVGNTIYF.

The V and J genes are TRBV5-1 and TRBJ2-2; there is no DNA to check the TCRdb D call of TRBD2. Germline CDR1 and CDR2: SGHRS and YFSETQ. The CDR3 consists of 17 residues. The CDR3 reads CASSYSGGWANTGELFF.

V is TRBV29-1 and J is TRBJ2-1; TCRdb returns TRBD1, unconfirmable since there is no DNA. This CDR3 is built from 12 residues. Germline loops: CDR1 SQVTM, CDR2 ANQGSEA. The chain's CDR3 is CSARQGAGEQFF.